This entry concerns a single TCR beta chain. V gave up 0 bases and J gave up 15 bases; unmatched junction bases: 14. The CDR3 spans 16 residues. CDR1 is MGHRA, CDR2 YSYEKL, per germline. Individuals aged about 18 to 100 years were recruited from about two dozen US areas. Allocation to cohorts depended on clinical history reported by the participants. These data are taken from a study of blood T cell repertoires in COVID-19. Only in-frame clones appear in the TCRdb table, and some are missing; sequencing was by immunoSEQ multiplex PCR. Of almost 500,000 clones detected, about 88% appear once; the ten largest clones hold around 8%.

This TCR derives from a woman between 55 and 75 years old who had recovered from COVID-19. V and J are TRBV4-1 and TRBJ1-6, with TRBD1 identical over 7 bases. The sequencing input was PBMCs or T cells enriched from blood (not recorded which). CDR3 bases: TGCGCCAGCAGCCAAGATGGGACAGCGCTGTCCTTCGACCTCCACTTT. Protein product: CASSQDGTALSFDLHF.